This TCR beta chain was recovered during a study of CD8 T cells in ankylosing spondylitis. The length of the CDR3 is 17 residues. The V gene end was trimmed by 4 bases and the J gene end by 2 bases; junction bases not matched to a gene: 10. Germline V lookup: CDR1 SGHTA, CDR2 FQGNSA. In making TCR beta libraries, quantitative 5'-RACE with molecular barcodes was used. TCRdb used MiXCR to reprocess the 5' RACE reads, holding one entry per CDR3 protein. Of approximately 100,000 distinct CDR3 sequences in the sample, roughly 8.7% were seen once. Overall study results and limits: Disease-linked clones were found to be CD8+ and relatively rare in peripheral blood.

Ten or more counts support this clonotype. What it binds is unknown. The chain recombines TRBV7-2 with TRBJ2-7, with 11 bases lining up with TRBD2. The TCR was taken from a male donor with ankylosing spondylitis or in good health (not recorded which). What was sequenced was blood, either unsorted or a sorted T cell fraction (not recorded which). The DNA of the CDR3 is TGTGCCAGCAGCTACAGGACTAGCGGGCCCCCGACCTACGAGCAGTACTTC. Translating gives CASSYRTSGPPTYEQYF.